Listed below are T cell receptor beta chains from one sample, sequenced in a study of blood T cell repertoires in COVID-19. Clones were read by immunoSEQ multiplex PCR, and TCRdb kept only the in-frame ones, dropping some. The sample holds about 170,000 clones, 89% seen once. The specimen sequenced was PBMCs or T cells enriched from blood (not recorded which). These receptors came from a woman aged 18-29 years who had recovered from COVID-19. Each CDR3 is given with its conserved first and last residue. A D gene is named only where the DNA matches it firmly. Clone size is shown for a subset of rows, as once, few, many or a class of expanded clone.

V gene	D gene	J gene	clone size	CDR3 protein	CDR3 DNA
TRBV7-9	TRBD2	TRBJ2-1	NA	CASSPLAGSSYNEQFF	TGTGCCAGCAGCCCCTTAGCGGGGAGCTCCTACAATGAGCAGTTCTTC
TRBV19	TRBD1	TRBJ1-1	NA	CASSMNRGGTEAFF	TGTGCCAGTAGTATGAACAGGGGGGGTACTGAAGCTTTCTTT
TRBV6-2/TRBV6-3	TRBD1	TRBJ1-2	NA	CASNPAGDSYYGYTF	TGTGCCAGCAACCCCGCCGGGGACAGTTACTATGGCTACACCTTC
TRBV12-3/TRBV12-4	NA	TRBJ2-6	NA	CASSIYGVLTF	TGTGCCAGCAGCATATACGGCGTCCTGACTTTC
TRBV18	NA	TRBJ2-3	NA	CASSPSGPPPDTQYF	TGTGCCAGCTCACCATCAGGGCCTCCCCCAGATACGCAGTATTTT
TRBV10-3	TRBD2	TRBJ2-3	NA	CAISVVGGRRADTQYF	TGTGCCATCAGTGTAGTCGGCGGGAGGAGAGCAGATACGCAGTATTTT
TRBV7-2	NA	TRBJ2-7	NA	CASSWEMFYEQYF	TGTGCCAGCAGCTGGGAGATGTTCTACGAGCAGTACTTC
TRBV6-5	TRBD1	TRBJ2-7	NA	CASSTGGQDRYF	TGTGCCAGCAGTACTGGGGGACAGGATAGGTACTTC
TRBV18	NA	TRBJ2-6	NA	CASSPVEGANVLTF	TGTGCCAGCTCACCAGTGGAGGGGGCCAACGTCCTGACTTTC
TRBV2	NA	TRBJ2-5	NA	CASSEVLRFETQYF	TGTGCCAGCAGTGAGGTCTTGCGTTTTGAGACCCAGTACTTC
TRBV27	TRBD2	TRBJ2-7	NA	CASSFSGLTSGFYEQYF	TGTGCCAGCAGTTTCTCCGGCTTGACTAGCGGATTCTACGAGCAGTACTTC
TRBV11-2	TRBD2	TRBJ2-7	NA	CASSTTSGSSYEQYF	TGTGCCAGCAGCACTACTAGCGGATCCTCCTACGAGCAGTACTTC
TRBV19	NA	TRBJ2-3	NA	CASSIRGPGDTQYF	TGTGCCAGTAGTATAAGAGGGCCGGGAGATACGCAGTATTTT
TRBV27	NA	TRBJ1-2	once	CASSSQRVGYGYTF	TGTGCCAGCAGTTCCCAGAGGGTCGGCTATGGCTACACCTTC
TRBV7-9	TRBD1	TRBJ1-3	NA	CASGLGTEQNTIYF	TGTGCCAGCGGACTCGGGACAGAACAAAACACCATATATTTT
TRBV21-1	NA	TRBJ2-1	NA	CASTNPQREGHNEQFF	TGTGCCAGCACCAACCCTCAGCGGGAGGGCCACAATGAGCAGTTCTTC
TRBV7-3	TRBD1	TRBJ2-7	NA	CASSINRGPYEQYF	TGTGCCAGCAGCATAAACAGGGGGCCCTACGAGCAGTACTTC
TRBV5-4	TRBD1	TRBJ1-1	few	CASSLEDRVDAFF	TGTGCCAGCAGCTTGGAGGACAGGGTAGATGCTTTCTTT
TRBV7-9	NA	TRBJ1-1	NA	CASRSTGNTEAFF	TGTGCCAGCAGAAGTACAGGGAACACTGAAGCTTTCTTT
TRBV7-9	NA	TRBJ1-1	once	CASSAPGRNPEAFF	TGTGCCAGCAGCGCTCCCGGGAGAAATCCTGAAGCTTTCTTT
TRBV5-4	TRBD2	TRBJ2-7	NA	CASSSSGRVYEQYF	TGTGCCAGCAGCTCTAGCGGGAGGGTCTACGAGCAGTACTTC
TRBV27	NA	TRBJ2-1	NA	CATSNSSVFSYNEQFF	TGTGCCACATCGAACTCGTCCGTTTTCTCCTACAATGAGCAGTTCTTC
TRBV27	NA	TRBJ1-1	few	CASSTGRGTEAFF	TGTGCCAGCAGCACTGGGAGAGGGACTGAAGCTTTCTTT
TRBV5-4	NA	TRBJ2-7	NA	CASSFGQAYEQYF	TGTGCCAGCAGCTTTGGCCAGGCCTACGAGCAGTACTTC
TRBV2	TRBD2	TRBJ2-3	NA	CASRAGVTDTQYF	TGTGCCAGCAGAGCGGGAGTCACAGATACGCAGTATTTT
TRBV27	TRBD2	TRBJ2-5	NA	CASSVGEGVGETQYF	TGTGCCAGCAGCGTCGGGGAGGGAGTGGGTGAGACCCAGTACTTC
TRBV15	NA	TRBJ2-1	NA	CATSSPRVGSVEQFF	TGTGCCACCAGCAGCCCCAGGGTCGGGAGTGTGGAGCAGTTCTTC
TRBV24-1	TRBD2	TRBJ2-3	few	CATSVSGTSGNTDTQYF	TGTGCCACAAGTGTATCCGGGACTAGCGGGAATACAGATACGCAGTATTTT
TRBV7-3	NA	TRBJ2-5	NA	CASSLTRVETQYF	TGTGCCAGCAGCTTAACCAGGGTAGAGACCCAGTACTTC
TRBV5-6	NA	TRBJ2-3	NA	CASSLSTDTQYF	TGTGCCAGCAGCCTCAGCACAGATACGCAGTATTTT
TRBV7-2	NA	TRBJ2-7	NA	CASSLTTGPGYEQYF	TGTGCCAGCAGCTTGACAACAGGGCCGGGCTACGAGCAGTACTTC
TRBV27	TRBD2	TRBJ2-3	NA	CASSTLAGRTDTQYF	TGTGCCAGCAGTACCCTAGCGGGACGCACAGATACGCAGTATTTT
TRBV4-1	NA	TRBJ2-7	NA	CASAGRSYEQYF	TGCGCCAGCGCGGGACGCTCCTACGAGCAGTACTTC
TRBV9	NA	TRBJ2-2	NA	CASSPRAGELFF	TGTGCCAGCAGCCCTCGGGCCGGGGAGCTGTTTTTT
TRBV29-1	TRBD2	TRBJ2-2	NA	CSVARGGRSDGELFF	TGCAGCGTGGCGCGCGGCGGGAGGTCGGACGGGGAGCTGTTTTTT
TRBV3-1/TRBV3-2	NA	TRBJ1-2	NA	CASSQDPSYGYTF	TGTGCCAGCAGCCAAGATCCCAGCTATGGCTACACCTTC
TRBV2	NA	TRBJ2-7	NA	CASIGGYIGGQYF	TGTGCCAGCATTGGGGGGTACATCGGCGGACAGTACTTC
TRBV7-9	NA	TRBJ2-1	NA	CASSHRSGAAYNEQFF	TGTGCCAGCAGCCACCGTAGCGGAGCGGCCTACAATGAGCAGTTCTTC
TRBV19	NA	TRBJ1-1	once	CASSIEQGNTEAFF	TGTGCCAGTAGTATTGAACAGGGGAACACTGAAGCTTTCTTT
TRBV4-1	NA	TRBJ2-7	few	CASSQDQVGSSYEQYF	TGCGCCAGCAGCCAAGATCAGGTCGGAAGCTCCTACGAGCAGTACTTC
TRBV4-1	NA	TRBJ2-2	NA	CASSQAPGVTGELFF	TGCGCCAGCAGCCAAGCCCCCGGAGTCACCGGGGAGCTGTTTTTT
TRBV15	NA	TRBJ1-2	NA	CATSSSPGGYTF	TGTGCCACCAGCAGTTCGCCGGGGGGCTACACCTTC
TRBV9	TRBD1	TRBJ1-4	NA	CASSATGTANEKLFF	TGTGCCAGCAGTGCAACCGGGACAGCTAATGAAAAACTGTTTTTT
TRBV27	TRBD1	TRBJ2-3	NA	CASSLVEGASSTDTQYF	TGTGCCAGCAGTTTAGTCGAGGGGGCAAGTAGCACAGATACGCAGTATTTT
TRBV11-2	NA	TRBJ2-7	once	CASSSRVSASQGSYEQYF	TGTGCCAGCAGCTCTAGAGTCTCGGCGAGTCAGGGGTCCTACGAGCAGTACTTC
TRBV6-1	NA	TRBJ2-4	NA	CASSDYSLGKNIQYF	TGTGCCAGCAGTGATTATAGCTTAGGCAAAAACATTCAGTACTTC
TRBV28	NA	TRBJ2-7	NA	CASTSRRGRYEQYF	TGTGCCAGCACCTCAAGGCGGGGGCGGTACGAGCAGTACTTC
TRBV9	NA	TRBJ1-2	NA	CASSGLLGTKTNYGYTF	TGTGCCAGCAGCGGGCTTTTGGGGACAAAAACAAACTATGGCTACACCTTC
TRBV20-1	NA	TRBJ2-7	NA	CSASNSQGYEQYF	TGCAGTGCTAGTAACTCCCAGGGTTACGAGCAGTACTTC
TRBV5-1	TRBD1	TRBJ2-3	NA	CASSPGQGPDTQYF	TGCGCCAGCAGCCCGGGACAGGGCCCAGATACGCAGTATTTT
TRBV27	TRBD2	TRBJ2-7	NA	CASSLLAGGPSYEQYF	TGTGCCAGCAGTTTACTAGCGGGAGGACCCTCCTACGAGCAGTACTTC
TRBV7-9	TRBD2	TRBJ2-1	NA	CASSLTRTSGVHEQFF	TGTGCCAGCAGCCTCACGAGGACTAGCGGGGTGCATGAGCAGTTCTTC
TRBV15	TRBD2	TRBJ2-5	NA	CATSRVGLAGVVETQYF	TGTGCCACCAGCAGAGTTGGACTAGCGGGAGTGGTCGAGACCCAGTACTTC